The 24 T cell receptor beta chains in this list originate from one sample, sequenced in a study of post-analysis software for immune sequencing data. TCR beta cDNA libraries had unique molecular identifiers. One entry per CDR3 protein, called by TCRdb with MiXCR from the PCR reads. Here the sample spans hundreds of thousands of distinct CDR3 sequences, around 40% being singletons. Overall study results and limits: Controls showed lower frequencies than patients for 5 or 6 TRBV segments, and TRBV5-6, TRBV5-1 and TRBV20-1 were among these.

These TCRs are of unknown antigen specificity. Sequenced: blood. The receptors here all came from a girl aged 10-17 years with multiple sclerosis.

The V call is TRBV6-5, the J call TRBJ2-2, with 7 nucleotides matching TRBD1. Trimming at V came to 2 bases and at J to 8 bases, leaving 5 bases not matched to a gene. The CDR3 runs 14 residues. CDR1 and CDR2 from the germline V gene are MNHEY and SVGAGI. This CDR3 reads CASSYGTVLGELFF. The CDR3 coding sequence is TGTGCCAGCAGTTACGGGACAGTCCTGGGGGAGCTGTTTTTT.

CDR3 bases: TGTGCCAGCAGTCCACTAGCGGGAGGCTTCAATGAGCAGTTCTTC. Translation: CASSPLAGGFNEQFF. This chain joins TRBV27 and TRBJ2-1; 12 bases fit TRBD2. CDR1 and CDR2 (germline): MNHEY, SMNVEV (reference sequence). With V trimmed by 5 bases and J by 6 bases, 5 bases remained unmatched. The length of the CDR3 is 15 residues.

The chain uses TRBV5-1 and TRBJ2-2, with D uncertain. The germline gives CDR1 SGHRS, CDR2 YFSETQ. This CDR3 has 15 residues. Trimming left V 2 bases short and J 2 bases short, with 10 bases between. Here the CDR3 DNA reads TGCGCCAGCAGCTTCAACAGCTTAAACACCGGGGAGCTGTTTTTT. Encoded protein: CASSFNSLNTGELFF.

This clonotype was detected a few times. The chain is built from TRBV5-1 and TRBJ2-3; D uncertain. The germline V gene encodes CDR1 SGHRS and CDR2 YFSETQ. This CDR3 has 14 residues. The V and J ends lost 0 bases and 5 bases respectively, with 10 bases between them. The CDR3 DNA reads TGCGCCAGCAGCTTGGGTAGTTTTAGAGATACGCAGTATTTT. As protein: CASSLGSFRDTQYF.

The chain recombines TRBV20-1 with TRBJ1-2; D is undetermined. Trimming cost V 5 bases and J 1 base, with 5 bases left between them. The CDR3 totals 11 residues. Germline V gene lookup returns CDR1 DFQATT and CDR2 SNEGSKA (reference sequence). For the CDR3, the DNA is TGCAGTGCTGGCGTTAACTATGGCTACACCTTC. It specifies CSAGVNYGYTF.

The chain combines TRBV27 with TRBJ1-5; D is possibly TRBD1 (6 bases). In germline, CDR1 is MNHEY, CDR2 SMNVEV (reference sequence). V was shortened by 2 bases and J by 6 bases, with 14 bases between the two germline ends. This CDR3 spans 15 amino acids. The CDR3 protein is CASSLTRGSGQPQHF. Here the CDR3 DNA reads TGTGCCAGCAGTTTAACCAGGGGCAGTGGTCAGCCCCAGCATTTT.

This clonotype was recorded a few times. The rearrangement uses TRBV7-9 and TRBJ2-6; no definite D call. The V end lost 1 base, the J end lost 0 bases, and 7 bases lay between the germline ends. The CDR3 runs to 16 residues. Germline values: CDR1 SEHNR, CDR2 FQNEAQ (reference sequence). The CDR3 region has the DNA TGTGCCAGCAGCTTAGTATTTAGCTCTGGGGCCAACGTCCTGACTTTC. Its protein product is CASSLVFSSGANVLTF.

The genes are TRBV3-1 and TRBJ2-1, with a tentative D call TRBD1 (6 bases). Trimming left V 0 bases short and J 10 bases short, with 13 bases between. The CDR3 spans 14 residues. Germline CDR1 LGHDT, CDR2 YNNKEL (reference sequence). Here the CDR3 DNA reads TGTGCCAGCAGCCAAGATTTGACGGACAGAGAGCAGTTCTTC. It translates to CASSQDLTDREQFF.

There are a few counts of this clonotype. The rearrangement joins TRBV6-5 to TRBJ2-3, with D uncertain. V was trimmed by 7 bases and J by 1 base, leaving 9 bases between them. CDR1 and CDR2 from the germline V gene are MNHEY and SVGAGI. The CDR3 contains 13 residues. CDR3 nucleotide sequence: TGTGCCAGCATTAGTAGTGGCACAGATACGCAGTATTTT. As protein: CASISSGTDTQYF.

This clonotype was recorded only once. The rearrangement uses TRBV19 and TRBJ2-1; 7 nucleotides agree with TRBD2. Germline V gene data show CDR1 as LNHDA and CDR2 as SQIVND (reference sequence). The CDR3 totals 15 residues. Trimming cost V 2 bases and J 4 bases; bases outside gene matches: 5. The CDR3 protein is CASSIMLAAYNEQFF. In DNA form, the CDR3 reads TGTGCCAGTAGTATAATGCTAGCGGCTTACAATGAGCAGTTCTTC.

V gene TRBV20-1 combines with J gene TRBJ2-1; 8 nucleotides agree with TRBD2. The CDR3 has 16 residues. Germline CDR1 is DFQATT and CDR2 is SNEGSKA (reference sequence). The ends lost 3 bases at V and 2 bases at J; junction bases unmatched: 9. CDR3 nucleotide sequence: TGCAGTGCTAGCATCCCCGGGAGGGCCCCCTACAATGAGCAGTTCTTC. Amino acids: CSASIPGRAPYNEQFF.

J is TRBJ2-5 and V is TRBV7-9; D might be TRBD2 (6 bases). The J call could be wrong; TRBJ2-7 is a better fit for the DNA end. Germline lookup yields CDR1 SEHNR and CDR2 FQNEAQ (reference sequence). This CDR3 contains 14 residues. The CDR3 loop is CASSPSGLHSEQYF. The CDR3 DNA reads as TGTGCCAGCAGCCCCAGCGGGCTGCATAGCGAGCAGTACTTC.

The J gene is TRBJ2-7, the V gene TRBV5-1, with D hard to call. Germline CDR1 and CDR2: SGHRS and YFSETQ. The CDR3 sequence is 13 residues long. The V end lost 3 bases, the J end lost 3 bases, and 10 bases lay between the germline ends. Here the CDR3 reads CASSSDFNYEQYF. CDR3 sequence (DNA): TGCGCCAGCAGCTCCGACTTTAACTACGAGCAGTACTTC.

The J gene is TRBJ2-1, the V gene TRBV7-2, with D possibly being TRBD2 (6 bases). The CDR3 runs 14 residues. V lost 2 bases and J lost 6, with 11 bases in between. The germline CDR1 and CDR2 sequences are SGHTA and FQGNSA. CDR3 nucleotides: TGTGCCAGCAGCTTACCGACTAGTGGCAATGAGCAGTTCTTC. Translated, it gives CASSLPTSGNEQFF.

This sequence joins TRBV7-3 and TRBJ2-1; no reliable D call. The CDR3 has 16 amino acids. Germline CDR1 and CDR2: SGHTA and FQGTGA. The V and J ends lost 1 base and 2 bases respectively, with 12 bases between them. In nucleotides, the CDR3 is TGTGCCAGCAGCTTAATGGGTGCAGGTGCCTACAATGAGCAGTTCTTC. It encodes CASSLMGAGAYNEQFF.

The chain couples TRBV28 to TRBJ2-7; D is unresolved. This CDR3 has 14 residues. The germline V gene has CDR1 MDHEN and CDR2 SYDVKM. The V end lost 7 bases, the J end lost 2 bases, and 15 bases lay between the germline ends. As DNA, the CDR3 is TGTGCCAGCACAGATCCGGCATTTCCCTACGAGCAGTACTTC. Protein sequence: CASTDPAFPYEQYF.

The V and J genes are TRBV6-2 or TRBV6-3 and TRBJ2-3, with 9 bases matching TRBD2. The V gene's germline CDR1 is MNHEY and CDR2 SVGEGT. V shed 6 bases, J shed 7 bases, and the junction held 5 bases outside the gene matches. This CDR3 is built from 13 residues. The CDR3 protein is CASSPAGGYTQYF. The CDR3 DNA reads as TGTGCCAGCAGCCCCGCGGGGGGGTATACGCAGTATTTT.

This clonotype was found a few times. J is TRBJ2-7 and V is TRBV15; 8 bases match TRBD1. Germline CDR1 and CDR2: LNHNV and YYDKDF (reference sequence). V trimming: 2 bases; J trimming: 3 bases; junction bases outside the gene matches: 9. The CDR3 length is 16 residues. The CDR3 DNA sequence: TGTGCCACCAGCAGATCCGACAGGGGACCTATCTACGAGCAGTACTTC. This codes for CATSRSDRGPIYEQYF.

V gene TRBV20-1 combines with J gene TRBJ2-7, with D unclear. The CDR3 loop spans 14 amino acids. CDR1 is DFQATT and CDR2 is SNEGSKA in the germline V gene (reference sequence). V lost 3 bases and J lost 2, with 14 bases in between. The CDR3 sequence is CSARGSKDPYEQYF. The CDR3 DNA is TGCAGTGCTAGGGGCAGCAAGGATCCCTACGAGCAGTACTTC.

Concerning this clonotype: Since a much larger clone is just one base distant, this may be a read error. This rearrangement joins TRBV28 to TRBJ2-3, with D possibly called TRBD1 or TRBD2 (5 bases each). Germline V lookup: CDR1 MDHEN, CDR2 SYDVKM. CDR3 length: 16 amino acids. Between the trimmed V and J ends, which lost 7 bases and 2 bases, there was a span of 19 bases. Here the CDR3 DNA reads TGTGCCAGCACGGGAACCGGGGCAGGGTTCACAGATACGCAGTATTTT. This translates into CASTGTGAGFTDTQYF.

This clonotype has only one observation. The V gene is TRBV7-3, the J gene TRBJ2-3; D could derive from TRBD1 or TRBD2 (5 bases each). V lost 2 bases and J 7 bases, leaving 13 bases between the germline ends. CDR1 and CDR2 (germline): SGHTA, FQGTGA. CDR3 length: 14 residues. The CDR3 sequence is CASSLEGTPNTQYF. The CDR3 coding sequence is TGTGCCAGCAGCTTAGAGGGGACCCCTAATACGCAGTATTTT.

V is TRBV10-3 and J is TRBJ1-2, with 8 positions matching TRBD1. Germline V CDR1 and CDR2: ENHRY, SYGVKD. The CDR3 length is 15 residues. V was pared by 4 bases and J by 4 bases, with 8 bases of the junction left unmatched. The CDR3 spells CAISGGQETFYGYTF. DNA of the CDR3: TGTGCCATCAGTGGGGGACAGGAGACTTTCTATGGCTACACCTTC.

This clonotype was observed a handful of times. The V and J genes are TRBV20-1 and TRBJ2-7, with a weak D call TRBD1 (6 bases). V was shortened by 3 bases and J by 2 bases, with 11 bases between the two germline ends. Germline assignment: CDR1 DFQATT and CDR2 SNEGSKA (reference sequence). This CDR3 region has 13 residues. This CDR3 reads CSARDRTTYEQYF. In DNA form, the CDR3 reads TGCAGTGCTAGGGACAGAACTACCTACGAGCAGTACTTC.

The chain uses TRBV7-2 and TRBJ2-7, with D possibly matching TRBD2 (6 bases). Germline V gene sequence: CDR1 SGHTA, CDR2 FQGNSA. V was cut by 3 bases and J by 4 bases, with 13 bases left in between. The CDR3 extends over 14 amino acids. The CDR3 sequence is CASSFLGLAYEQYF. The CDR3 DNA is TGTGCCAGCAGCTTCTTGGGACTCGCTTACGAGCAGTACTTC.